Shown below are 32 T cell receptor beta chains from a single sample sequenced in a study of blood T cell repertoires in COVID-19. Profiling relied on immunoSEQ multiplex PCR, and the TCRdb table lists in-frame clones only, not all of them. The sample has around 150,000 clones, approximately 87% seen once. Sequencing used peripheral blood. Source of these receptors: a man aged 45-60 years with active COVID-19.

V and J are TRBV3-1 (or the pseudogene TRBV3-2) and TRBJ2-7; weak D call: TRBD1 (6 bases). Germline V lookup: CDR1 LGHDT, CDR2 YNNKEL (reference sequence). This CDR3 has 13 amino acids. Trimming cost V 4 bases and J 6 bases, with 13 bases left between them. The CDR3 protein is CASSPRTEGEQYF. The CDR3 DNA reads TGTGCCAGCAGCCCCCGGACAGAAGGCGAGCAGTACTTC.

This clone showed up just a few times. The chain employs TRBV5-4 and TRBJ2-7; maybe TRBD2 (6 bases). Per germline, CDR1 SGHNT and CDR2 YYREEE (reference sequence). The V end was cut by 3 bases, the J end by 7 bases, with 17 bases between. This CDR3 has 14 amino acids. CDR3 sequence (DNA): TGTGCCAGCAGCTCCCAGGGCGGGGCTGGGGAGCAGTACTTC. Translated, it gives CASSSQGGAGEQYF.

The genes are TRBV19 and TRBJ1-4; the match to TRBD1 covers 9 bases. The trim removed 4 bases at V and 7 bases at J, leaving 10 bases unmatched. Germline V gene lookup returns CDR1 LNHDA and CDR2 SQIVND (reference sequence). The CDR3 is made up of 16 amino acids. As DNA, the CDR3 is TGTGCCAGTAGTACCCCTCCGGGACAGGGTGGTGAAAAACTGTTTTTT. It yields the protein CASSTPPGQGGEKLFF.

Here the CDR3 reads CASGLSHFGQIEAFF. CDR3 nucleotides: TGTGCTAGTGGTTTGTCCCATTTTGGACAAATTGAAGCTTTCTTT. This chain uses TRBV12-5 with TRBJ1-1; D is possibly TRBD1 (5 bases). This CDR3 is 15 amino acids long. V was trimmed by 2 bases and J by 7 bases, leaving 17 bases between them. CDR1 is LGHNT, CDR2 FRNRAP, per germline.

The chain carries TRBV6-5 and TRBJ2-1; perhaps TRBD1 as D (6 bases). Germline V gene sequence: CDR1 MNHEY, CDR2 SVGAGI. CDR3 length equals 13 residues. Trimming took off 6 bases at V and 1 base at J, with 7 bases between the two ends. The CDR3 spells CASRDSSYNEQFF. In DNA, the CDR3 is TGTGCCAGCAGGGACAGTTCCTACAATGAGCAGTTCTTC.

The J gene is TRBJ1-2, the V gene TRBV5-6, with D uncertain. Trimming took off 3 bases at V and 3 bases at J, with 12 bases between the two ends. Germline V gene data show CDR1 as SGHDT and CDR2 as YYEEEE. This CDR3 has 14 residues. In nucleotides, the CDR3 is TGTGCCAGCAGCTACTACCAAGCGGACTATGGCTACACCTTC. Protein sequence: CASSYYQADYGYTF.

This rearrangement joins TRBV10-3 to TRBJ2-3; 10 bases align to TRBD2. V lost 6 bases and J lost 1; bases outside the gene matches: 10. The CDR3 is made up of 17 amino acids. CDR1 is ENHRY and CDR2 is SYGVKD in the germline V gene. This CDR3 reads CAIRVPQRGGGTDTQYF. CDR3 nucleotides: TGTGCCATCAGGGTCCCCCAGCGGGGGGGCGGCACAGATACGCAGTATTTT.

The J gene is TRBJ2-1, the V gene TRBV10-3; tentatively, D is TRBD2 (7 bases). V was cut by 6 bases and J by 7 bases, with 19 bases left in between. Per germline, CDR1 ENHRY and CDR2 SYGVKD. CDR3 length equals 15 residues. CDR3 in DNA: TGTGCCATCAGAGGAAGCTCGGGGGGCTTAAATGAGCAGTTCTTC. It encodes CAIRGSSGGLNEQFF.

The rearrangement links TRBV18 to TRBJ1-6; a possible D gene is TRBD1 (6 bases). Germline V lookup: CDR1 KGHSH, CDR2 LQKENI. The CDR3 runs to 15 residues. V lost 2 bases and J lost 11, with 16 bases in between. The CDR3 DNA reads TGTGCCAGCTCACCAGGACAGCCCCCTGAAGCACCCCTCCACTTT. This sequence encodes CASSPGQPPEAPLHF.

CDR3 DNA: TGTGCCAGCAGCTCCGGGCTACACGGGGGATCCACAGATACGCAGTATTTT. This codes for CASSSGLHGGSTDTQYF. This chain connects TRBV5-4 to TRBJ2-3, with D perhaps TRBD2 (6 bases). This CDR3 has 17 residues. The ends were cut back, 3 bases at V and 2 bases at J, with 19 bases in the middle. Germline assignment: CDR1 SGHNT and CDR2 YYREEE (reference sequence).

V is TRBV9 and J is TRBJ2-7; 12 bases are shared with TRBD1. CDR3 length equals 15 residues. Germline CDR1 reads SGDLS; CDR2 reads YYNGEE. J gave up 4 bases and V 3 bases, and 5 bases lay outside the gene matches. CDR3 DNA sequence: TGTGCCAGCAGCGCCGGGACAGGGGGCGAGTACGAGCAGTACTTC. Residues: CASSAGTGGEYEQYF.

This rearrangement joins TRBV10-3 to TRBJ2-7, with 7 bases fitting TRBD2. V was clipped by 7 bases and J by 2 bases; unmatched bases: 5. CDR3 length: 13 amino acids. Germline V gene sequence: CDR1 ENHRY, CDR2 SYGVKD. The DNA of the CDR3 is TGTGCCATCATGGGAGCGGGAACCTACGAGCAGTACTTC. Translation gives CAIMGAGTYEQYF.

CDR3 in DNA: TGCGCCAGCAGCTTCGACAGGAACACTGAAGCTTTCTTT. Protein: CASSFDRNTEAFF. The V gene is TRBV5-1, the J gene TRBJ1-1; a possible D gene is TRBD1 (5 bases). The length of the CDR3 is 13 residues. Germline CDR1 SGHRS, CDR2 YFSETQ. V lost 2 bases and J 1 base, leaving 6 bases between the germline ends.

The sample holds one count of this clone. J is TRBJ2-3 and V is TRBV21-1; TRBD2 reflects the table's D call only, with no check against the DNA. TRBV21-1 represents a pseudogene. This CDR3 is built from 21 residues. CDR3 DNA: TGTGCCAGCAGCAAAGGATTAACCTGGTGTAAGCAGAACTATAGCACAGATACGCAGTATTTT. Protein product: CASSKGLTWCKQNYSTDTQYF.

The chain recombines TRBV27 with TRBJ1-4, with unresolved D. CDR3 length: 14 amino acids. Germline V CDR1 and CDR2: MNHEY, SMNVEV (reference sequence). Trimming pared 3 bases from V and 6 bases from J, leaving 11 bases between. The CDR3 region has the DNA TGTGCCAGCAGTTTGGTATACCGCGATGAAAAACTGTTTTTT. Encoded protein: CASSLVYRDEKLFF.

The V and J genes are TRBV18 and TRBJ2-1; TRBD1 might be the D (6 bases). CDR3 length equals 15 residues. The ends were cut back, 6 bases at V and 0 bases at J, with 12 bases in the middle. Germline assignment: CDR1 KGHSH and CDR2 LQKENI. CDR3 nucleotide sequence: TGTGCCAGCTCGCTGACAGGTAGCTCCTACAATGAGCAGTTCTTC. It is translated as CASSLTGSSYNEQFF. Looking up the rest from reference TRBV18 and TRBJ2-1 gives the full variable domain: NAGVMQNPRHLVRRRGQEARLRCSPMKGHSHVYWYRQLPEEGLKFMVYLQKENIIDESGMPKERFSAEFPKEGPSILRIQQVVRGDSAAYFCASSLTGSSYNEQFFGPGTRLTVL.

The chain is built from TRBV2 and TRBJ2-3, with TRBD2 matching over 15 bases. J was trimmed by 0 bases and V by 8 bases; bases with no gene match: 9. This CDR3 contains 18 residues. The germline CDR1 and CDR2 sequences are SNHLY and FYNNEI. CDR3 in amino acids: CASPGLAGGSASTDTQYF. The CDR3 DNA is TGTGCCAGCCCGGGACTAGCGGGGGGTTCGGCTAGCACAGATACGCAGTATTTT.

A single count supports this clone. The chain links TRBV7-8 to TRBJ2-7, with TRBD1 matching 8 bases. Losses at the gene ends were 5 bases for V and 4 bases for J; bases not matched to a gene: 13. The germline V gene encodes CDR1 SGHVS and CDR2 FQNEAQ. This CDR3 spans 16 amino acids. DNA of the CDR3: TGTGCCAGCAGCCCCCGGTCGGGGACAGGACTGTACGAGCAGTACTTC. Its translation: CASSPRSGTGLYEQYF.

The rearrangement joins TRBV4-1 to TRBJ2-7; D is perhaps TRBD2 (7 bases). CDR1 and CDR2 from the germline V gene are MGHRA and YSYEKL. V gave up 6 bases and J gave up 4 bases, with 13 bases separating them. This CDR3 has 13 amino acids. The CDR3 loop reads CASSKQGGYEQYF. CDR3 nucleotides: TGCGCCAGCAGTAAACAGGGAGGGTACGAGCAGTACTTC.

This chain joins TRBV11-2 and TRBJ2-5; 7 nucleotides align to TRBD1. CDR1 is SGHAT and CDR2 is FQNNGV in the germline V gene. With V trimmed by 4 bases and J by 0 bases, 8 bases remained unmatched. This CDR3 has 16 amino acids. The CDR3: CASSYSRDSYQETQYF. Here the CDR3 DNA reads TGTGCCAGCAGCTACTCCCGGGACAGCTACCAAGAGACCCAGTACTTC.

This rearrangement joins TRBV6-1 to TRBJ2-3; D ambiguous. The ends were cut back, 3 bases at V and 7 bases at J, with 8 bases in the middle. The CDR3 extends over 12 amino acids. CDR1 and CDR2 (germline): MNHNS, SASEGT. CDR3 region: CASSEGLYTQYF. In DNA, the CDR3 is TGTGCCAGCAGTGAGGGCCTTTATACGCAGTATTTT.

The chain employs TRBV18 and TRBJ2-3; TRBD1 aligns across 9 bases. J was trimmed by 2 bases and V by 0 bases; bases with no gene match: 6. The germline V gene encodes CDR1 KGHSH and CDR2 LQKENI. The CDR3 is made up of 17 amino acids. The CDR3: CASSPPAGQGNTDTQYF. CDR3 coding DNA: TGTGCCAGCTCACCACCTGCCGGACAGGGGAACACAGATACGCAGTATTTT.

The rearrangement joins TRBV7-9 to TRBJ1-5, with TRBD1 as a possible D gene (6 bases). The V end was cut by 5 bases, the J end by 4 bases, with 24 bases between. CDR3 size: 18 residues. Germline CDR1 SEHNR, CDR2 FQNEAQ (reference sequence). The CDR3 protein is CASSPGGHLRDLNQPQHF. DNA for the CDR3: TGTGCCAGCAGCCCGGGGGGACACCTTCGGGACCTAAATCAGCCCCAGCATTTT.

This clone has a handful of counts. V is TRBV4-1 and J is TRBJ2-3, with D possibly being TRBD2 (6 bases). Germline CDR1 is MGHRA and CDR2 is YSYEKL. This CDR3 is built from 19 residues. Trimming cost V 3 bases and J 8 bases, with 30 bases left between them. CDR3: CASSQGWTGASNTRGTQYF. CDR3 bases: TGCGCCAGCAGCCAGGGTTGGACCGGTGCCTCCAATACGCGGGGTACGCAGTATTTT.

The chain recombines TRBV13 with TRBJ2-7, with 9 bases matching TRBD2. The CDR3 extends over 14 amino acids. Per the germline V gene, CDR1 is PRHDT and CDR2 is FYEKMQ (reference sequence). V dropped 7 bases and J dropped 2; count of bases not matched to a gene: 6. In DNA, the CDR3 is TGTGCCAGCATCCAGCGGGGGGCAACCTACGAGCAGTACTTC. Residues: CASIQRGATYEQYF.

V and J are TRBV7-2 and TRBJ2-1; tentatively, D is TRBD2 (7 bases). This CDR3 has 14 residues. Trimming took 5 bases from V and 7 from J, leaving 15 bases between them. CDR1 is SGHTA, CDR2 FQGNSA, per germline. The CDR3 DNA reads TGTGCCAGCAGCCAAAGGGGGGGCGGGAATGAGCAGTTCTTC. Translating gives CASSQRGGGNEQFF.

V gene TRBV6-6 combines with J gene TRBJ1-2; 9 bases map to TRBD1. J lost 0 bases, V lost 5 bases, and 10 bases had no gene match. In germline, CDR1 is MNHNY, CDR2 SVGAGI (reference sequence). This CDR3 spans 17 amino acids. This CDR3 reads CASSPRGQGFSNYGYTF. Written as DNA, the CDR3 is TGTGCCAGCAGTCCCCGGGGACAGGGATTTTCTAACTATGGCTACACCTTC.

The chain carries TRBV7-2 and TRBJ1-2; D is unclear. With 2 bases removed from V and 8 bases from J, the gap between germline ends came to 9 bases. The CDR3 is 12 amino acids. Germline-derived CDR1 and CDR2 are SGHTA and FQGNSA. The CDR3: CASSLRFEGYTF. The CDR3 DNA sequence: TGTGCCAGCAGCTTACGGTTTGAGGGCTACACCTTC. Full variable domain (outside the CDR3, taken from reference TRBV7-2 and TRBJ1-2): GAGVSQSPSNKVTEKGKDVELRCDPISGHTALYWYRQSLGQGLEFLIYFQGNSAPDKSGLPSDRFSAERTGGSVSTLTIQRTQQEDSAVYLCASSLRFEGYTFGSGTRLTVV.

CDR3 sequence: CATSRDGVGRGANNEQFF. The CDR3 DNA reads as TGTGCCACCAGCAGAGATGGGGTCGGGCGGGGGGCCAACAATGAGCAGTTCTTC. The gene calls are TRBV15 and TRBJ2-1; 8 bases match TRBD2. Trimming cost V 0 bases and J 5 bases; bases outside gene matches: 12. Germline-derived CDR1 and CDR2 are LNHNV and YYDKDF (reference sequence). This CDR3 is built from 18 residues.

This sequence joins TRBV5-1 and TRBJ2-7, with 9 bases lining up with TRBD2. The CDR3 totals 14 residues. V gave up 5 bases and J gave up 2 bases; unmatched junction bases: 5. Germline V gene data show CDR1 as SGHRS and CDR2 as YFSETQ. CDR3: CASRGGREPYEQYF. DNA for the CDR3: TGCGCCAGCAGGGGCGGGAGGGAACCCTACGAGCAGTACTTC.

V usage is TRBV19 and J usage is TRBJ1-2; D gene unclear. The CDR3 is 13 amino acids. Germline V gene sequence: CDR1 LNHDA, CDR2 SQIVND (reference sequence). Deletions cut 5 bases from V and 4 bases from J, with 11 bases between. The CDR3 coding sequence is TGTGCCAGTAGTTCGTTCGGAGGCTATGGCTACACCTTC. Protein sequence: CASSSFGGYGYTF.

The rearrangement joins TRBV7-2 to TRBJ2-7; D is possibly TRBD1 (5 bases). Trimming cost V 0 bases and J 3 bases, with 9 bases left between them. Germline-derived CDR1 and CDR2 are SGHTA and FQGNSA. The CDR3 runs to 14 residues. The CDR3 DNA reads TGTGCCAGCAGCTTAGCGCAGGGTAACTACGAGCAGTACTTC. This encodes CASSLAQGNYEQYF.